This T cell receptor beta chain was recorded in a study of blood T cell repertoires in COVID-19. V gave up 5 bases and J gave up 1 base; unmatched junction bases: 3. The CDR3 is 15 residues long. The germline V gene has CDR1 KGHDR and CDR2 SFDVKD. Here immunoSEQ multiplex PCR was the method, and the copy in TCRdb shows in-frame clones only, minus some. The repertoire includes 90,000 to 120,000 clones, 75% to 95% of them detected once, and 1% to 1.5% sits in the top ten. The material sequenced was peripheral blood. The chain recombines TRBV24-1 with TRBJ1-2; 10 nucleotides line up with TRBD1. This sequence was found in a woman in her 30s with acute or convalescent COVID-19. The CDR3 protein is CATSGGTGDNYGYTF. CDR3 bases: TGTGCCACCAGTGGTGGGACAGGGGATAACTATGGCTACACCTTC.